The 17 T cell receptor beta chains below come from one sample, sequenced in a study of vaccination effects on CD4 cells after COVID-19. Isolating CD4+ T cells followed less than 12 days of culture. Vaccine administered to participants consisted of two doses of either BNT162b2 or mRNA-1273. These TCRs are of unknown antigen specificity. TCRdb's copy holds only in-frame clones and misses some; the assay was immunoSEQ multiplex PCR. Seen here are 60,000 to 80,000 clones, 74% observed once, and the top ten hold about 2.2%. The sequencing here drew on CD4+ T cells from PBMCs cultured without peptide, taken after COVID-19 vaccination. Receptor source: a human donor who received a COVID-19 vaccine.

As to this clone: The junction departs from germline at one end; a sequencing error may be responsible. The genes are TRBV3-1 (or the pseudogene TRBV3-2) and TRBJ2-5, with no clear D. The CDR3 extends over 15 amino acids. Looked up from germline, CDR1 is LGHDT and CDR2 is YNNKEL (reference sequence). CDR3 sequence: CASSQGLLAQGTQYF. The CDR3 nucleotides read TGTGCCAGCAGCCAAGGGCTCCTCGCCCAAGGGACCCAGTACTTC.

The V call is TRBV14, the J call TRBJ2-5; 8 positions match TRBD1. This CDR3 is 16 amino acids long. Trimming removed 4 bases from V and 5 bases from J; junction bases left unmatched: 12. Germline assignment: CDR1 SGHDN and CDR2 FVKESK. The CDR3 protein is CASSRRRAGGDETQYF. In DNA, the CDR3 is TGTGCCAGCAGCCGGCGTAGGGCAGGGGGCGATGAGACCCAGTACTTC.

The V call is TRBV27, the J call TRBJ1-6; D call uncertain. V was clipped by 0 bases and J by 6 bases, with 6 bases between them. CDR1 and CDR2 (germline): MNHEY, SMNVEV (reference sequence). This CDR3 is 14 amino acids long. The CDR3 coding sequence is TGTGCCAGCAGTTTATCGTTAATTAATTCACCCCTCCACTTT. It translates to CASSLSLINSPLHF.

This clone came up a few times. The chain combines TRBV2 with TRBJ1-5; a possible D gene is TRBD1 (5 bases). The CDR3 sequence is 13 residues long. The germline V and J ends were trimmed by 7 bases and 6 bases, with 13 bases remaining between them. The germline gives CDR1 SNHLY, CDR2 FYNNEI. CDR3 in DNA: TGTGCCAGCACCCACTCCGGGGGTCAGCCCCAGCATTTT. Amino acid sequence: CASTHSGGQPQHF.

The V gene is TRBV3-1 (or the pseudogene TRBV3-2), the J gene TRBJ1-3; D gene uncertain. The V gene lost 3 bases and the J gene lost 4 bases, with 4 bases spanning the gap. CDR3 length: 12 residues. CDR1 and CDR2 (germline): LGHDT, YNNKEL (reference sequence). This CDR3 reads CASSHLGNTIYF. For the CDR3, the DNA is TGTGCCAGCAGCCATCTCGGAAACACCATATATTTT.

This sequence joins TRBV5-1 and TRBJ2-3, with D unresolved. The CDR3 is 13 amino acids. Deletions cut 1 base from V and 2 bases from J, with 5 bases between. The V gene's germline CDR1 is SGHRS and CDR2 YFSETQ. The CDR3 sequence: CASSLLDTDTQYF. The CDR3 DNA follows: TGCGCCAGCAGCTTGCTGGACACAGATACGCAGTATTTT.

This sequence joins TRBV3-1 (or the pseudogene TRBV3-2) and TRBJ2-4; D might be TRBD2 (5 bases). V was pared by 1 base and J by 16 bases, with 20 bases between. Germline CDR1 and CDR2: LGHDT and YNNKEL (reference sequence). This CDR3 contains 14 residues. CDR3 residues: CASSQGAGGLSLYF. CDR3 sequence (DNA): TGTGCCAGCAGCCAAGGTGCGGGTGGTCTAAGTCTTTACTTC.

The chain uses TRBV28 and TRBJ2-7; D perhaps matches TRBD2 (5 bases). The CDR3 is 14 residues long. Trimming pared 5 bases from V and 1 base from J, leaving 12 bases between. Germline V CDR1 and CDR2: MDHEN, SYDVKM. CDR3 sequence: CASSPSPGSYEQYV. In DNA form, the CDR3 reads TGTGCCAGCAGTCCTTCCCCGGGGTCCTACGAGCAGTACGTC.

CDR3 DNA sequence: TGCGCCAGCAGCGCGGGAGCGGTGGGGGCCACTGAAGCTTTCTTT. Amino acid sequence: CASSAGAVGATEAFF. The J gene is TRBJ1-1, the V gene TRBV5-1; perhaps TRBD1 as D (6 bases). From germline, CDR1 is SGHRS and CDR2 YFSETQ. The V end was cut by 4 bases, the J end by 4 bases, with 17 bases between. CDR3 length equals 15 residues.

The rearrangement links TRBV5-1 to TRBJ1-4; unclear D gene. V gave up 0 bases and J gave up 8 bases, with 17 bases separating them. Germline loops: CDR1 SGHRS, CDR2 YFSETQ. There are 16 residues in the CDR3. CDR3 region: CASSLGSGADPEKLFF. The CDR3 DNA follows: TGCGCCAGCAGCTTGGGGTCGGGAGCGGATCCGGAAAAACTGTTTTTT.

The chain recombines TRBV5-4 with TRBJ1-6, with a weak D call TRBD1 (5 bases). This CDR3 region has 15 residues. Trimming left V 3 bases short and J 6 bases short, with 13 bases between. CDR1 and CDR2 from the germline V gene are SGHNT and YYREEE (reference sequence). CDR3 sequence reads: CASSYRQGINSPLHF. CDR3 in DNA: TGTGCCAGCAGCTATCGGCAGGGAATTAATTCACCCCTCCACTTT.

The chain is built from TRBV5-1 and TRBJ2-6; D ambiguous. This CDR3 contains 14 residues. Looked up from germline, CDR1 is SGHRS and CDR2 is YFSETQ. The germline V and J ends were trimmed by 5 bases and 3 bases, with 9 bases remaining between them. The CDR3: CASSGVLGANVLTF. CDR3 in DNA: TGCGCCAGCAGTGGGGTTCTTGGGGCCAACGTCCTGACTTTC.

In its sample, this clone was seen once. V and J are TRBV5-1 and TRBJ1-3; D is perhaps TRBD1 (5 bases). V dropped 5 bases and J dropped 0 bases, with 21 bases sitting between them. Germline assignment: CDR1 SGHRS and CDR2 YFSETQ. The length of the CDR3 is 18 residues. CDR3 coding DNA: TGCGCCAGCAGTAACACTAGAGGGGACGGAGACTCTGGAAACACCATATATTTT. Translated, it gives CASSNTRGDGDSGNTIYF.

The chain couples TRBV11-1 to TRBJ2-1, with a tentative D call TRBD1 (5 bases). Trimming stripped 1 base from V and 5 bases from J, with 6 bases between. The CDR3 covers 13 residues. Germline CDR1 is SGHAT and CDR2 is FQDESV (reference sequence). CDR3 nucleotide sequence: TGTGCCAGCAGCTTAGGACAGAACAATGAGCAGTTCTTC. Amino acids: CASSLGQNNEQFF.

The DNA of the CDR3 is TGTGCCAGTAGTATAGATCGGGCAGAGAATCAGCCCCAGCATTTT. This translates into CASSIDRAENQPQHF. The chain links TRBV19 to TRBJ1-5; D gene unclear. This CDR3 is 15 amino acids long. Trimming stripped 0 bases from V and 4 bases from J, with 10 bases between. The germline CDR1 and CDR2 sequences are LNHDA and SQIVND (reference sequence).

The CDR3 nucleotides read TGTGCCATCAGTGAGTACCGGGAGCAGTTCTTC. Protein product: CAISEYREQFF. The V and J genes are TRBV10-3 and TRBJ2-1; no firm D call. Germline assignment: CDR1 ENHRY and CDR2 SYGVKD. Trimming left V 1 base short and J 10 bases short, with 5 bases between. The CDR3 covers 11 residues.

The genes are TRBV5-1 and TRBJ2-2, with TRBD1 matching over 7 bases. V was clipped by 3 bases and J by 4 bases; unmatched bases: 3. This CDR3 contains 14 residues. Germline V lookup: CDR1 SGHRS, CDR2 YFSETQ. The DNA of the CDR3 is TGCGCCAGCAGCTCACAGGGGATCACCGGGGAGCTGTTTTTT. This gives the protein CASSSQGITGELFF.